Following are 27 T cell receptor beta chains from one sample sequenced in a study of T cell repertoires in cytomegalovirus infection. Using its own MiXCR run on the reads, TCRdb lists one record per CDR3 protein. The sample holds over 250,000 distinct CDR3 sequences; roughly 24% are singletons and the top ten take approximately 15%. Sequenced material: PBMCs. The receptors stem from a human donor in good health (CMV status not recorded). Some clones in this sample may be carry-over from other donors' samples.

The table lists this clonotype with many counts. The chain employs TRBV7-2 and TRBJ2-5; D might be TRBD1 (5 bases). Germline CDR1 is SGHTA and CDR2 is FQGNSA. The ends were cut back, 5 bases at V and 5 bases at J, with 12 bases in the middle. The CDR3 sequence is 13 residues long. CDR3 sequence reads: CASSAQGLETQYF. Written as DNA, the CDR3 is TGTGCCAGCAGCGCGCAGGGTTTGGAGACCCAGTACTTC. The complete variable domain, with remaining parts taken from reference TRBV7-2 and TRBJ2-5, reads GAGVSQSPSNKVTEKGKDVELRCDPISGHTALYWYRQSLGQGLEFLIYFQGNSAPDKSGLPSDRFSAERTGGSVSTLTIQRTQQEDSAVYLCASSAQGLETQYFGPGTRLLVL.

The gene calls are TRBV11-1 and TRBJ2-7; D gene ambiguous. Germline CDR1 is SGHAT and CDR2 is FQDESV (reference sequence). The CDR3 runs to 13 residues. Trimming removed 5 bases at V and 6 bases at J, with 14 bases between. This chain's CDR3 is CASSPLPGLEQYF. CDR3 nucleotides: TGTGCCAGCAGCCCCCTCCCCGGGCTCGAGCAGTACTTC.

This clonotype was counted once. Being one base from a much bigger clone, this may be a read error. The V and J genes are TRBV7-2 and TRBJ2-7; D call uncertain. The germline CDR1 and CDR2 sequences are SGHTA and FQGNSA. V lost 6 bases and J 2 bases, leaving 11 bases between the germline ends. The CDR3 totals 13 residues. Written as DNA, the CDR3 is TGTGCCAGCAGTTTGCGACACGCCTACGAGCAGTACTTC. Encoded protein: CASSLRHAYEQYF.

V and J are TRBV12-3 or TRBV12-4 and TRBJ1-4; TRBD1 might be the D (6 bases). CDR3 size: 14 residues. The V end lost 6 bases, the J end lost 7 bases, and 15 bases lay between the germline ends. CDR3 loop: CASRSGESGEKLFF. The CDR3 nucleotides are TGTGCCAGCAGATCAGGGGAATCGGGTGAAAAACTGTTTTTT.

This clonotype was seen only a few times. DNA for the CDR3: TGTGCCAGCAGTTTGTACAGGGGAGATATTAGTTCACCCCTCCACTTT. It codes for CASSLYRGDISSPLHF. V gene TRBV12-3 or TRBV12-4 combines with J gene TRBJ1-6, with 7 bases that match TRBD1. With V trimmed by 3 bases and J by 9 bases, 11 bases remained unmatched. This CDR3 is built from 16 residues.

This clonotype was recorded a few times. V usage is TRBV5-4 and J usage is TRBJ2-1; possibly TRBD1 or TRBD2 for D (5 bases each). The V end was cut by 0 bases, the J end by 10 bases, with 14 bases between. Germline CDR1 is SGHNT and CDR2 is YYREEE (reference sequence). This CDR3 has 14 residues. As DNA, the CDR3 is TGTGCCAGCAGCTTGGAACTAGGAAAGGGGGAGCAGTTCTTC. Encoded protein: CASSLELGKGEQFF.

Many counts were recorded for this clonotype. The CDR3 region has the DNA TGTGCCAGCAGCTTAGGAGCAGGCCCTGCAACTAATGAAAAACTGTTTTTT. Protein product: CASSLGAGPATNEKLFF. J is TRBJ1-4 and V is TRBV7-2; D gene unclear. Trimming took off 1 base at V and 0 bases at J, with 12 bases between the two ends. Per germline, CDR1 SGHTA and CDR2 FQGNSA. The CDR3 loop spans 17 amino acids.

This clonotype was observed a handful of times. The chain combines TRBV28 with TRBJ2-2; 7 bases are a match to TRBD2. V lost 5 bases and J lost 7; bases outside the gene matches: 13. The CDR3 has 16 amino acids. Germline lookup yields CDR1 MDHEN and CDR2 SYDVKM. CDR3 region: CASSPYGSGRGGELFF. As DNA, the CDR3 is TGTGCCAGCAGTCCCTACGGATCAGGGAGGGGCGGGGAGCTGTTTTTT.

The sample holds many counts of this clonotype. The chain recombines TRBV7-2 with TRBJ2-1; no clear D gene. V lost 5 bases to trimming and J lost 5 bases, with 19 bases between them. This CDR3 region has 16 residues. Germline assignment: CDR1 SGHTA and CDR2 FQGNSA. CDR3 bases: TGTGCCAGCAGCCCCTACCTAGTGACCCGAGACAATGAGCAGTTCTTC. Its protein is CASSPYLVTRDNEQFF.

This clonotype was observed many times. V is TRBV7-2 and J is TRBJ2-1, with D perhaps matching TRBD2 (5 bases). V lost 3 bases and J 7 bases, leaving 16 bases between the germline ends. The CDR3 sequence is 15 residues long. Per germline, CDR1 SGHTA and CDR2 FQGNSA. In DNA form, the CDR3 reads TGTGCCAGCAGCTTCGGGCGGGCCCTAGGGAATGAGCAGTTCTTC. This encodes CASSFGRALGNEQFF.

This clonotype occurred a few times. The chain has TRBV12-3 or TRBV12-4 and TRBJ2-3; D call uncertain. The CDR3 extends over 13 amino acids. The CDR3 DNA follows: TGTGTTATGGGCAGGCCCGGCACAGATACGCAGTATTTT. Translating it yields CVMGRPGTDTQYF.

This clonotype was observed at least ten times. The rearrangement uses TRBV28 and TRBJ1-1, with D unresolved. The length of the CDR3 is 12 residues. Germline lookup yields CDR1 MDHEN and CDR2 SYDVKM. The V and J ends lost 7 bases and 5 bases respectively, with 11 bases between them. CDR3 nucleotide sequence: TGTGCCAGCACCGGGTCCTGGACTGAAGCTTTCTTT. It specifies CASTGSWTEAFF.

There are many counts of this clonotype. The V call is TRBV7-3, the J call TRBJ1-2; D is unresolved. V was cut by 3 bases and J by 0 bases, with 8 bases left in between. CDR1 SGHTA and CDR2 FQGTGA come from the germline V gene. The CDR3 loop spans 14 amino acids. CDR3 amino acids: CASSFPIANYGYTF. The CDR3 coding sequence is TGTGCCAGCAGCTTCCCGATTGCTAACTATGGCTACACCTTC.

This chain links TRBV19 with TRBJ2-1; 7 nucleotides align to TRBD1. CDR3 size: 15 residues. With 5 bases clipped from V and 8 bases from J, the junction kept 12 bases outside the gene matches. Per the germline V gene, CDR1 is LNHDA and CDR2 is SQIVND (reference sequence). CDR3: CASSLMRTGRDEQFF. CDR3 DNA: TGTGCCAGTAGTCTAATGCGGACAGGAAGGGATGAGCAGTTCTTC.

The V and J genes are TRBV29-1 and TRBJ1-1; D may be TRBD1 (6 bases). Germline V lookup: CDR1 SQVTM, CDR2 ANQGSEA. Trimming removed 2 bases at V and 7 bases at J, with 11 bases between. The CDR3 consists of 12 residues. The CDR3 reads CSVERQGFEAFF. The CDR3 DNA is TGCAGCGTTGAACGGCAGGGGTTTGAAGCTTTCTTT.

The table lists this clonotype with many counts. CDR3 sequence reads: CASSLSPHSGIAYNEQFF. The CDR3 DNA reads TGTGCCAGCAGCTTATCTCCTCATAGCGGGATCGCCTACAATGAGCAGTTCTTC. The chain employs TRBV7-2 and TRBJ2-1; TRBD2 matches at 8 bases. The length of the CDR3 is 18 residues. V dropped 2 bases and J dropped 2; count of bases not matched to a gene: 11. CDR1 SGHTA and CDR2 FQGNSA come from the germline V gene.

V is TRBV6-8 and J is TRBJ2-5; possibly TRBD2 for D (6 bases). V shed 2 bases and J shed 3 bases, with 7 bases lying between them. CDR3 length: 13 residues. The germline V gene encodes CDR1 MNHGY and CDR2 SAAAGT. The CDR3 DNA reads TGTGCCAGCAGTTACGGCGGGGAAGAGACCCAGTACTTC. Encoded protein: CASSYGGEETQYF.

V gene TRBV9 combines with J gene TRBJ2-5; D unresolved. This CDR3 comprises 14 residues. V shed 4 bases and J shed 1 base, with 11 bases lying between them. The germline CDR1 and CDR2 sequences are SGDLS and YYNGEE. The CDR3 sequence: CASSPQATQETQYF. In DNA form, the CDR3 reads TGTGCCAGCAGCCCCCAGGCGACCCAAGAGACCCAGTACTTC.

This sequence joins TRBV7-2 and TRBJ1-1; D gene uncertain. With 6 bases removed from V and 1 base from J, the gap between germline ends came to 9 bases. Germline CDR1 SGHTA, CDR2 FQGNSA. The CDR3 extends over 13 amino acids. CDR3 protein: CASRRRENTEAFF. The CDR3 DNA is TGTGCCAGCAGACGACGGGAGAACACTGAAGCTTTCTTT. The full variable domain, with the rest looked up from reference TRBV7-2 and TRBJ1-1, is GAGVSQSPSNKVTEKGKDVELRCDPISGHTALYWYRQSLGQGLEFLIYFQGNSAPDKSGLPSDRFSAERTGGSVSTLTIQRTQQEDSAVYLCASRRRENTEAFFGQGTRLTVV.

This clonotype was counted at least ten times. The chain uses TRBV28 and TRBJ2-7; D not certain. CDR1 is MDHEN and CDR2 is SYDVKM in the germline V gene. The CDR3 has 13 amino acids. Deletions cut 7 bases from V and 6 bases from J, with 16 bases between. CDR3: CASITGPATEQYF. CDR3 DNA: TGTGCCAGCATTACCGGACCCGCCACCGAGCAGTACTTC.

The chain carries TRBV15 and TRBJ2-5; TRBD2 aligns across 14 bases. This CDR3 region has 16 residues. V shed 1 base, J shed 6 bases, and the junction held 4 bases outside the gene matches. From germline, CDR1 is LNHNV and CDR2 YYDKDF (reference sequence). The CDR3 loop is CATSRGGTSGRQTQYF. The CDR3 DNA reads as TGTGCCACCAGCAGAGGAGGGACTAGCGGGAGACAGACCCAGTACTTC.

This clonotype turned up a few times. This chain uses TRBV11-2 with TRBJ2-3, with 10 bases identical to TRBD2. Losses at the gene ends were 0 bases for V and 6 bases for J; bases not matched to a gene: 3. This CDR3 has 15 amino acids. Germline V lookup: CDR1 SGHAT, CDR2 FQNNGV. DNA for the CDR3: TGTGCCAGCAGCTTAGAACGACTAGCGGGCGATACGCAGTATTTT. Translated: CASSLERLAGDTQYF.

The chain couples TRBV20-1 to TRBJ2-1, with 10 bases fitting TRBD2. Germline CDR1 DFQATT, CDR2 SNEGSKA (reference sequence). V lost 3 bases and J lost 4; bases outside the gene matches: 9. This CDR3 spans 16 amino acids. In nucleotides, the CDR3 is TGCAGTGCTAGTAGGGCTAGCGGGGGCCAATACAATGAGCAGTTCTTC. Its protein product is CSASRASGGQYNEQFF.

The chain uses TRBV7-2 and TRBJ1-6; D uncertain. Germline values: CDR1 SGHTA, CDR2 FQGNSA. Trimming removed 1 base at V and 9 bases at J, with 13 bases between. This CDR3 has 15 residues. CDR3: CASSLVADLGSPLHF. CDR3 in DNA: TGTGCCAGCAGCTTAGTAGCGGATCTGGGTTCACCCCTCCACTTT.

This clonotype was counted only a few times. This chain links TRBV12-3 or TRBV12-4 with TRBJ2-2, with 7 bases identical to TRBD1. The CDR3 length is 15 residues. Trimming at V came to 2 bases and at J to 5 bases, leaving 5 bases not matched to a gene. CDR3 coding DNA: TGTGCCAGCAGTTTATGGCAGGGGGTAACCGGGGAGCTGTTTTTT. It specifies CASSLWQGVTGELFF.

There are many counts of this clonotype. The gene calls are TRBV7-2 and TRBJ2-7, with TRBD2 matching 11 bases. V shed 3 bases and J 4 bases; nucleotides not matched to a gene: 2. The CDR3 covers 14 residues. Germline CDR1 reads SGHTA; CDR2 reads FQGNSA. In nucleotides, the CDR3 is TGTGCCAGCAGCTTTGGGACTAGCGGTTACGAGCAGTACTTC. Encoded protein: CASSFGTSGYEQYF.

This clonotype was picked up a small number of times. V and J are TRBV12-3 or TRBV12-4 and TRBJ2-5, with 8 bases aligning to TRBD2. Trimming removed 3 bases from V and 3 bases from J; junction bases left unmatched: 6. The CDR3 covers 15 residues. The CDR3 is CASSFDLAGKETQYF. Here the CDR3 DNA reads TGTGCCAGCAGTTTCGATCTAGCGGGCAAAGAGACCCAGTACTTC.